This T cell receptor beta chain is from a study of blood T cell repertoires in COVID-19. Study overall: Both acute and convalescent COVID-19 samples were obtained from the United States, Italy and Spain. PBMCs, B-cell-depleted T cells, or T cells were the source of the cDNA or gDNA that made up the material.

As processed by the authors: Using reference gene primer amplification, nucleated cell counts were estimated. Sequenced by immunoSEQ multiplex PCR; TCRdb stores in-frame clones only, minus some. V and J calls and clone size come straight from that table; D and trimming were deduced from the DNA. The repertoire includes 310,000 or so clones, 89% of them detected once, and about 9.9% sits in the top ten. Clinical histories supplied by participants themselves formed the basis of cohort assignment. Germline values: CDR1 LNHDA, CDR2 SQIVND (reference sequence). The CDR3 extends over 14 amino acids. V lost 7 bases, J lost 9 bases, and 11 bases stayed unmatched.

The V and J genes are TRBV19 and TRBJ2-1, with TRBD2 matching over 8 bases. The receptor was isolated from a woman between 40 and 50 years old who had recovered from COVID-19. Sequenced: PBMCs or T cells enriched from blood (not recorded which). In DNA form, the CDR3 reads TGTGCCAGTACCGAATCGGGGGGGGGTACTGAGCAGTTCTTC. This gives the protein CASTESGGGTEQFF.